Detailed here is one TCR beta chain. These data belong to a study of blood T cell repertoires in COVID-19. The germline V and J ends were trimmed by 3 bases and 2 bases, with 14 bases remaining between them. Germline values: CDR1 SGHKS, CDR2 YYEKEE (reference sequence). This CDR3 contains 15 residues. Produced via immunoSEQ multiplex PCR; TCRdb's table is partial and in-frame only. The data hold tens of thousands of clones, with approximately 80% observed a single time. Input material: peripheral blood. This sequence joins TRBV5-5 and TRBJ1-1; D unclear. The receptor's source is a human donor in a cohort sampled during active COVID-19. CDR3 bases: TGTGCCAGCAGCTCCGGGTCCATTCTAAACACTGAAGCTTTCTTT. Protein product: CASSSGSILNTEAFF. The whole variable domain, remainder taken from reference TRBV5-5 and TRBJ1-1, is DAGVTQSPTHLIKTRGQQVTLRCSPISGHKSVSWYQQVLGQGPQFIFQYYEKEERGRGNFPDRFSARQFPNYSSELNVNALLLGDSALYLCASSSGSILNTEAFFGQGTRLTVV.